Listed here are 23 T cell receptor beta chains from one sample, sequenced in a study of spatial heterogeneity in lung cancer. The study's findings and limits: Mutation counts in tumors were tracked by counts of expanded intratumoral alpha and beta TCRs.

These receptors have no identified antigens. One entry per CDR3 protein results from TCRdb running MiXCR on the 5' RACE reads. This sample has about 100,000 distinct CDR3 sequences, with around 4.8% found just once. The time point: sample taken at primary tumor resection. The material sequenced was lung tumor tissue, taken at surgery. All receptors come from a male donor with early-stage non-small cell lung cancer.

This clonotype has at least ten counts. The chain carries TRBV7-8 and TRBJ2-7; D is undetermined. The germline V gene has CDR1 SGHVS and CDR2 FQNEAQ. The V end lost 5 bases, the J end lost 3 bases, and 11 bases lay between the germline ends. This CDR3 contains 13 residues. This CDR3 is CASSPPAHYEQYF. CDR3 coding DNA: TGTGCCAGCAGCCCGCCCGCTCACTACGAGCAGTACTTC.

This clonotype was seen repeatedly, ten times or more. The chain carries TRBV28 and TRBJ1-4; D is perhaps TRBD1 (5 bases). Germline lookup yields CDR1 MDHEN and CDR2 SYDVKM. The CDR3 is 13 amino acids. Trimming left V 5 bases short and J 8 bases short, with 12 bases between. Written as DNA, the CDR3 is TGTGCCAGCAGTAGAGTCCCAGGGGAAAAACTGTTTTTT. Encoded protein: CASSRVPGEKLFF.

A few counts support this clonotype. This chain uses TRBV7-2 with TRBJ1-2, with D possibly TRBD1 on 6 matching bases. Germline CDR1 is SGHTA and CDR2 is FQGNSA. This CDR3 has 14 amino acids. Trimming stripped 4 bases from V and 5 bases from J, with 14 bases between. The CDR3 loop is CASSSSQQGYGYTF. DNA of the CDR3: TGTGCCAGCAGCTCAAGCCAACAGGGTTATGGCTACACCTTC.

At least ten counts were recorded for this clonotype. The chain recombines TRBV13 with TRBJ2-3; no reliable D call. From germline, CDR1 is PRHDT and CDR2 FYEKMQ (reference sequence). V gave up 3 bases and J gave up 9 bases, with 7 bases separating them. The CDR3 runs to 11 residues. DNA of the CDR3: TGTGCCAGCAGCTTTCACGAAACGCAGTATTTT. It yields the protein CASSFHETQYF.

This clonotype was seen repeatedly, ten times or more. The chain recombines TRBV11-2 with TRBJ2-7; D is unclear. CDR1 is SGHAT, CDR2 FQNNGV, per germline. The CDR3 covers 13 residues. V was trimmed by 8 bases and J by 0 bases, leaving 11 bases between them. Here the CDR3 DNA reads TGTGCCAGCGGCACGAGCCCCTCCTACGAGCAGTACTTC. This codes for CASGTSPSYEQYF.

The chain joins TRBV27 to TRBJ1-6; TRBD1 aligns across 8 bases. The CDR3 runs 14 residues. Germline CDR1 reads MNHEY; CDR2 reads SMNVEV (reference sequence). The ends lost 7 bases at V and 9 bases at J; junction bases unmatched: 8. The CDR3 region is CASMAGTGPSPLHF. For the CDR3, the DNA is TGTGCCAGCATGGCCGGGACAGGCCCTTCACCCCTCCACTTT.

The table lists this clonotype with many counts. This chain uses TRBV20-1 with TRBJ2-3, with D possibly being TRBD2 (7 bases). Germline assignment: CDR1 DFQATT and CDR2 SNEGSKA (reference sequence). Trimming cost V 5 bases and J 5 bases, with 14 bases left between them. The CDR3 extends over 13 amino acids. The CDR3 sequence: CSALSGGIDTQYF. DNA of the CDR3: TGCAGTGCTCTATCGGGGGGCATAGATACGCAGTATTTT.

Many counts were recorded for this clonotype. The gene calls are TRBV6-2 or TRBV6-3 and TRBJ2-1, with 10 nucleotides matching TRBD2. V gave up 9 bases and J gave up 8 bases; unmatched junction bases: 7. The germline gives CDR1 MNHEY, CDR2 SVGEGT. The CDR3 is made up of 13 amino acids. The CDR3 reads CASNLAGVDEQFF. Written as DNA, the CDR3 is TGTGCCAGTAATCTAGCGGGAGTAGATGAGCAGTTCTTC.

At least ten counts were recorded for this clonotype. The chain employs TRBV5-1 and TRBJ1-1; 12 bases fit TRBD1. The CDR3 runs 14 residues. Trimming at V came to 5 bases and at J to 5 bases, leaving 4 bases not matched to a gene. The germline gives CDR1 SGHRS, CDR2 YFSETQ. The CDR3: CASRGQGANTEAFF. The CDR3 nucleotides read TGCGCCAGCAGGGGACAGGGGGCCAATACTGAAGCTTTCTTT.

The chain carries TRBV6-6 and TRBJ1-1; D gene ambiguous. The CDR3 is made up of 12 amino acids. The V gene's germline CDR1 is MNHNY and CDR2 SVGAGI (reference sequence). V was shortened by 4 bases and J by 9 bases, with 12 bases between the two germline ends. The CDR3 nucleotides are TGTGCCAGCAGTTCTCCTAGGATGCAAGCTTTCTTT. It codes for CASSSPRMQAFF.

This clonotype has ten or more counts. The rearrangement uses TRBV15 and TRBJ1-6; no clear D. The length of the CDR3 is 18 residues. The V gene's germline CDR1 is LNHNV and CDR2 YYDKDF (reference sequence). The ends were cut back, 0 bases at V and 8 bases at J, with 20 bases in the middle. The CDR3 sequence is CATSRDGGRTRTYSPLHF. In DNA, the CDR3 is TGTGCCACCAGCAGAGATGGTGGTAGGACCCGCACCTATTCACCCCTCCACTTT.

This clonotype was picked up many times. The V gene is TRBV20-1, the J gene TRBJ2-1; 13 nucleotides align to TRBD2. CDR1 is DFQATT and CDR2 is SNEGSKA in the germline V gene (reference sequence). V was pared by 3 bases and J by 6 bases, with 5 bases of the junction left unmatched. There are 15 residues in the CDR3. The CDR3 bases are TGCAGTGCTAGTACTAGCGGGAGGGCCTTCAATGAGCAGTTCTTC. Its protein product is CSASTSGRAFNEQFF.

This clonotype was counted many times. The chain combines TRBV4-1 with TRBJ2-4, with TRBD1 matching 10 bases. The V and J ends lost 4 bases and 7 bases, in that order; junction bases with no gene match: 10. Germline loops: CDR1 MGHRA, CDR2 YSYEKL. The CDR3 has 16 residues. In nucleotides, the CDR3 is TGCGCCAGCAGCCTTGGACAGGGGGTTCGAGGGAACATTCAGTACTTC. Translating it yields CASSLGQGVRGNIQYF.

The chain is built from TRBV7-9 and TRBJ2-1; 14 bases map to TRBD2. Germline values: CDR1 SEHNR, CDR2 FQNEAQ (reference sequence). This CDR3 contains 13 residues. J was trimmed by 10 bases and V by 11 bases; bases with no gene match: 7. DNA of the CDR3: TGTGCCGGACGGACTAGCGGGAGGAGAGAGCAGTTCTTC. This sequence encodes CAGRTSGRREQFF. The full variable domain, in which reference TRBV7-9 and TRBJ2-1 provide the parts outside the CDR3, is DTGVSQNPRHKITKRGQNVTFRCDPISEHNRLYWYRQTLGQGPEFLTYFQNEAQLEKSRLLSDRFSAERPKGSFSTLEIQRTEQGDSAMYLCAGRTSGRREQFFGPGTRLTVL.

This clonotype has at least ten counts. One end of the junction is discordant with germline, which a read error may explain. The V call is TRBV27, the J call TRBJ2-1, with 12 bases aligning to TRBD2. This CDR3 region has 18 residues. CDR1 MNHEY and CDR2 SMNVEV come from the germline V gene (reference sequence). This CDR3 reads CASSSPSGTSGYYDEQFF. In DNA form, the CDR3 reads TGTGCCAGCAGTTCCCCCTCAGGGACTAGCGGGTACTACGATGAGCAGTTCTTC.

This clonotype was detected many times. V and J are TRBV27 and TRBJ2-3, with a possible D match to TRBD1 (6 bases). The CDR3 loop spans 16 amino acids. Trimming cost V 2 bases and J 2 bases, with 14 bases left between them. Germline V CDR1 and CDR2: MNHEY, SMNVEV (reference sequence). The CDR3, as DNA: TGTGCCAGCAGTTTAAGATGGCAGGGGTACACAGATACGCAGTATTTT. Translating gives CASSLRWQGYTDTQYF.

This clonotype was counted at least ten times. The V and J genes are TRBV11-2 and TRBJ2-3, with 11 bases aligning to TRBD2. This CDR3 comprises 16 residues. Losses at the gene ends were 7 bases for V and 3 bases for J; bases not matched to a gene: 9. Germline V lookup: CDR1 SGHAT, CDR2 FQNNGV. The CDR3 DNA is TGTGCCAGCACCAAACTAGCGGGAGTAGGAACAGATACGCAGTATTTT. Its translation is CASTKLAGVGTDTQYF.

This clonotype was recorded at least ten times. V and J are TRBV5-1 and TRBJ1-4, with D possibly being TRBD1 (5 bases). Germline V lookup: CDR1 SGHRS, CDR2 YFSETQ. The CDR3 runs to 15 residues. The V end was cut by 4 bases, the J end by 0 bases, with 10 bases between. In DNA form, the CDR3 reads TGCGCCAGCAGCCGAACAGGTGCAACTAATGAAAAACTGTTTTTT. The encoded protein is CASSRTGATNEKLFF.

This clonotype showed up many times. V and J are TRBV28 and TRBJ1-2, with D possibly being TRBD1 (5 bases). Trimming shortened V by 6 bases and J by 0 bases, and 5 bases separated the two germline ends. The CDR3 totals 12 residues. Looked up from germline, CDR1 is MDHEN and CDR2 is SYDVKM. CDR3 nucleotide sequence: TGTGCCAGCAGGACAGCTAACTATGGCTACACCTTC. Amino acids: CASRTANYGYTF.

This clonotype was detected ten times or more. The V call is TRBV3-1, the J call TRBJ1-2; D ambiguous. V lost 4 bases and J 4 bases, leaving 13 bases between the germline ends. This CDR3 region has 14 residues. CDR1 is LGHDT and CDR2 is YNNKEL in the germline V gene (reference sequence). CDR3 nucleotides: TGTGCCAGCAGCCGCGACGCGCGATCCTATGGCTACACCTTC. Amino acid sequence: CASSRDARSYGYTF.

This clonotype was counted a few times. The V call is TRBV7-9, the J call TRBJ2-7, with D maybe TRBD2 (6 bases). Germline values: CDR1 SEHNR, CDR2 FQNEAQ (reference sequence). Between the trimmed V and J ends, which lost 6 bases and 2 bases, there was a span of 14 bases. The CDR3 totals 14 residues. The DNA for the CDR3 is TGTGCCAGCAGTTTGGTGCGGGACGCCTACGAGCAGTACTTC. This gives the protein CASSLVRDAYEQYF.

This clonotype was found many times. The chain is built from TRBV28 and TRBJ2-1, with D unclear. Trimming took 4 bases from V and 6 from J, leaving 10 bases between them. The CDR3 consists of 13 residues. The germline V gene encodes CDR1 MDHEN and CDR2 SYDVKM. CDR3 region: CASSWATSNEQFF. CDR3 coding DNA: TGTGCCAGCAGTTGGGCGACCTCCAATGAGCAGTTCTTC.

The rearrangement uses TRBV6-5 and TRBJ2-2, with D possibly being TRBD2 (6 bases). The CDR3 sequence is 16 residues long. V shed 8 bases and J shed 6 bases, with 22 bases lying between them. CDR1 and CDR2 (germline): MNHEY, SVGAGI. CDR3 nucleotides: TGTGCCAGCGCACGCGCCCTGGGACTCCCTCCCGGGGAGCTGTTTTTT. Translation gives CASARALGLPPGELFF.